The 23 T cell receptor beta chains below all came from one sample that was sequenced in a study of T cell changes during pregnancy in multiple sclerosis. Profiling relied on immunoSEQ multiplex PCR, and the TCRdb table lists in-frame clones only, not all of them. Among around 30,000 clones listed, around 91% were seen once. Sequencing was performed on CD4+ T cells from peripheral blood mononuclear cells, taken in the third trimester of pregnancy. All receptors derive from a female donor in good health, enrolled as a control in a pregnancy study.

V is TRBV30 and J is TRBJ1-1; no reliable D call. V lost 0 bases to trimming and J lost 11 bases, with 13 bases between them. The CDR3 length is 12 residues. Per germline, CDR1 GTSNPN and CDR2 SVGIG (reference sequence). The chain's CDR3 is CAWSVSAPGAFF. CDR3 in DNA: TGTGCCTGGAGTGTATCCGCCCCCGGGGCTTTCTTT. The complete variable domain, with remaining parts taken from reference TRBV30 and TRBJ1-1, reads SQTIHQWPATLVQPVGSPLSLECTVEGTSNPNLYWYRQAAGRGLQLLFYSVGIGQISSEVPQNLSASRPQDRQFILSSKKLLLSDSGFYLCAWSVSAPGAFFGQGTRLTVV.

V is TRBV10-3 and J is TRBJ1-2, with D perhaps matching TRBD1 (5 bases). CDR1 ENHRY and CDR2 SYGVKD come from the germline V gene. V lost 4 bases and J lost 3, with 12 bases in between. This CDR3 has 14 amino acids. This CDR3 is CAISARTWDYGYTF. The CDR3 DNA sequence: TGTGCCATCAGTGCGAGGACATGGGACTATGGCTACACCTTC.

The chain uses TRBV6-1 and TRBJ1-2, with no clear D. The germline V gene encodes CDR1 MNHNS and CDR2 SASEGT. This CDR3 is 12 amino acids long. V gave up 4 bases and J gave up 4 bases, with 7 bases separating them. The chain's CDR3 is CASSGQIYGYTF. DNA for the CDR3: TGTGCCAGCAGTGGGCAGATCTATGGCTACACCTTC.

This clone was counted only a few times. This chain connects TRBV5-5 to TRBJ2-1, with a possible D match to TRBD1 (6 bases). This CDR3 comprises 14 residues. Germline CDR1 is SGHKS and CDR2 is YYEKEE (reference sequence). The germline V and J ends were trimmed by 2 bases and 4 bases, with 10 bases remaining between them. The CDR3 region has the DNA TGTGCCAGCAGCTTTGGGACACTTTACAATGAGCAGTTCTTC. Protein product: CASSFGTLYNEQFF.

This clone was found once. V is TRBV10-3 and J is TRBJ1-2; D remains ambiguous. From germline, CDR1 is ENHRY and CDR2 SYGVKD. The CDR3 has 12 residues. With 3 bases removed from V and 8 bases from J, the gap between germline ends came to 10 bases. Here the CDR3 reads CAISDPPGGYTF. DNA of the CDR3: TGTGCCATCAGTGACCCCCCGGGAGGCTACACCTTC.

The chain joins TRBV12-5 to TRBJ2-1, with a weak D call TRBD2 (7 bases). V dropped 6 bases and J dropped 8 bases, with 20 bases sitting between them. This CDR3 has 15 residues. The germline CDR1 and CDR2 sequences are LGHNT and FRNRAP. The CDR3 region is CASGAGLGGGDEQFF. DNA for the CDR3: TGTGCTAGTGGCGCCGGACTAGGGGGTGGGGATGAGCAGTTCTTC. The entire variable domain, with the rest obtained from reference TRBV12-5 and TRBJ2-1, is as follows: DARVTQTPRHKVTEMGQEVTMRCQPILGHNTVFWYRQTMMQGLELLAYFRNRAPLDDSGMPKDRFSAEMPDATLATLKIQPSEPRDSAVYFCASGAGLGGGDEQFFGPGTRLTVL.

The rearrangement joins TRBV6-1 to TRBJ2-7; a possible D gene is TRBD1 (6 bases). The CDR3 length is 13 residues. V lost 4 bases, J lost 2 bases, and 9 bases lay in between. Germline loops: CDR1 MNHNS, CDR2 SASEGT. CDR3 amino acids: CASSATGPYEQYF. In DNA, the CDR3 is TGTGCCAGCAGTGCGACAGGACCCTACGAGCAGTACTTC.

The J gene is TRBJ1-6, the V gene TRBV13, with a possible D match to TRBD1 (5 bases). Germline values: CDR1 PRHDT, CDR2 FYEKMQ (reference sequence). Trimming took off 5 bases at V and 7 bases at J, with 18 bases between the two ends. This CDR3 is built from 16 residues. The CDR3 DNA follows: TGTGCCAGCAGCCAAGAGACCGACAGAAGGAATTCACCCCTCCACTTT. Translation gives CASSQETDRRNSPLHF.

In its sample, this clone was seen once. CDR3 in amino acids: CASRGTTRNEQFF. The CDR3 region has the DNA TGTGCCAGCAGAGGGACTACCCGGAATGAGCAGTTCTTC. J is TRBJ2-1 and V is TRBV6-5, with 7 bases that match TRBD2. CDR3 length equals 13 residues. Trimming removed 6 bases from V and 7 bases from J; junction bases left unmatched: 6. CDR1 and CDR2 from the germline V gene are MNHEY and SVGAGI.

The table lists this clone with a count of one. The chain links TRBV29-1 to TRBJ2-2; D not resolved. The length of the CDR3 is 13 residues. Germline V CDR1 and CDR2: SQVTM, ANQGSEA. The V gene lost 5 bases and the J gene lost 4 bases, with 11 bases spanning the gap. DNA for the CDR3: TGCAGCGTTTACCATTGGGCCACCGGGGAGCTGTTTTTT. It yields the protein CSVYHWATGELFF.

The chain has TRBV18 and TRBJ2-1; 10 bases are shared with TRBD2. CDR1 is KGHSH, CDR2 LQKENI, per germline. Trimming removed 2 bases from V and 7 bases from J; junction bases left unmatched: 11. This CDR3 has 17 amino acids. DNA for the CDR3: TGTGCCAGCTCACCATTCCCTCTAGCGGGAGATAGTAATGAGCAGTTCTTC. Translating it yields CASSPFPLAGDSNEQFF.

This chain links TRBV27 with TRBJ1-6; a weak D match, TRBD1 (6 bases). Looked up from germline, CDR1 is MNHEY and CDR2 is SMNVEV (reference sequence). The CDR3 consists of 16 residues. V gave up 6 bases and J gave up 5 bases, with 17 bases separating them. The CDR3 sequence is CASRLGGGWNNSPLHF. CDR3 coding DNA: TGTGCCAGCAGGCTGGGCGGGGGCTGGAATAATTCACCCCTCCACTTT.

The chain carries TRBV6-5 and TRBJ2-7; 8 positions match TRBD1. V lost 11 bases to trimming and J lost 3 bases; unmatched junction nucleotides: 9. The CDR3 totals 13 residues. Germline values: CDR1 MNHEY, CDR2 SVGAGI. CDR3 DNA sequence: TGTGCCGGGGCGGGGACAGGTTACTACGAGCAGTACTTC. Translated, it gives CAGAGTGYYEQYF.

In its sample, this clone was seen a few times. The chain uses TRBV30 and TRBJ1-1, with D uncertain. Germline V gene sequence: CDR1 GTSNPN, CDR2 SVGIG (reference sequence). The CDR3 is 13 residues long. V lost 3 bases, J lost 0 bases, and 8 bases lay in between. CDR3 DNA sequence: TGTGCCTGGAGGGTTTTAGTGAACACTGAAGCTTTCTTT. It translates to CAWRVLVNTEAFF.

The gene calls are TRBV6-1 and TRBJ1-5, with a possible D match to TRBD1 (5 bases). The CDR3 extends over 14 amino acids. The V end was cut by 2 bases, the J end by 4 bases, with 9 bases between. The germline V gene encodes CDR1 MNHNS and CDR2 SASEGT. CDR3 sequence: CASSESGLNQPQHF. CDR3 nucleotide sequence: TGTGCCAGCAGTGAATCAGGGTTAAATCAGCCCCAGCATTTT.

The gene calls are TRBV7-2 and TRBJ2-7; 8 bases map to TRBD1. CDR1 and CDR2 from the germline V gene are SGHTA and FQGNSA. V was pared by 5 bases and J by 3 bases, with 3 bases of the junction left unmatched. The CDR3 has 13 amino acids. The CDR3 reads CASSATGGYEQYF. DNA for the CDR3: TGTGCCAGCAGCGCCACAGGGGGCTACGAGCAGTACTTC. The full variable domain, with the rest looked up from reference TRBV7-2 and TRBJ2-7, is GAGVSQSPSNKVTEKGKDVELRCDPISGHTALYWYRQSLGQGLEFLIYFQGNSAPDKSGLPSDRFSAERTGGSVSTLTIQRTQQEDSAVYLCASSATGGYEQYFGPGTRLTVT.

CDR3 DNA: TGTGCCAGCACCTACGGCAGGGTTGGCACTGAAGCTTTCTTT. Translated, it gives CASTYGRVGTEAFF. This rearrangement joins TRBV6-6 to TRBJ1-1; TRBD1 might be the D (5 bases). V was shortened by 7 bases and J by 4 bases, with 16 bases between the two germline ends. Germline V gene data show CDR1 as MNHNY and CDR2 as SVGAGI (reference sequence). The length of the CDR3 is 14 residues.

This clone was observed a single time. The genes are TRBV2 and TRBJ1-5; 8 nucleotides match TRBD1. Looked up from germline, CDR1 is SNHLY and CDR2 is FYNNEI. This CDR3 spans 15 amino acids. V was pared by 6 bases and J by 6 bases, with 10 bases of the junction left unmatched. The CDR3 DNA reads TGTGCCAGCAGAGAGGACAGGGCCGTTGGTCAGCCCCAGCATTTT. Translation gives CASREDRAVGQPQHF.

V usage is TRBV4-2 and J usage is TRBJ2-1; 10 bases map to TRBD2. The CDR3 has 16 residues. After removal of 4 bases from V and 5 bases from J, the junction contained 8 bases not matched to a gene. CDR1 is LGHNA, CDR2 YNFKEQ, per germline. CDR3 in amino acids: CASSLLGLAGDNEQFF. The CDR3 region has the DNA TGTGCCAGCAGCCTCCTCGGGCTAGCGGGGGACAATGAGCAGTTCTTC.

V is TRBV9 and J is TRBJ2-1; weak D call: TRBD2 (6 bases). The CDR3 has 15 amino acids. V shed 0 bases and J shed 7 bases, with 14 bases lying between them. Germline lookup yields CDR1 SGDLS and CDR2 YYNGEE. CDR3 sequence reads: CASSVGQGLQNEQFF. CDR3 DNA: TGTGCCAGCAGCGTAGGCCAGGGACTCCAGAATGAGCAGTTCTTC.

The table lists this clone with a count of one. The rearrangement joins TRBV10-3 to TRBJ2-2; 7 bases map to TRBD1. The germline CDR1 and CDR2 sequences are ENHRY and SYGVKD. J gave up 3 bases and V 6 bases, and 7 bases lay outside the gene matches. The CDR3 sequence is 15 residues long. The CDR3 DNA follows: TGTGCCATCAGCTCGGACACAGGGGACACCGGGGAGCTGTTTTTT. This translates into CAISSDTGDTGELFF.

This clone was detected only a few times. The genes are TRBV7-2 and TRBJ2-2; tentatively, D is TRBD2 (5 bases). This CDR3 has 14 amino acids. Germline V gene sequence: CDR1 SGHTA, CDR2 FQGNSA. V was trimmed by 5 bases and J by 9 bases, leaving 16 bases between them. The CDR3 reads CASSVGGTNRELFF. CDR3 coding DNA: TGTGCCAGCAGCGTCGGAGGAACCAACAGGGAGCTGTTTTTT. Full variable domain (missing parts from reference TRBV7-2 and TRBJ2-2): GAGVSQSPSNKVTEKGKDVELRCDPISGHTALYWYRQSLGQGLEFLIYFQGNSAPDKSGLPSDRFSAERTGGSVSTLTIQRTQQEDSAVYLCASSVGGTNRELFFGEGSRLTVL.

The chain uses TRBV7-2 and TRBJ2-7; D possibly corresponds to TRBD1 (7 bases). Germline CDR1 and CDR2: SGHTA and FQGNSA. The CDR3 has 14 amino acids. V was clipped by 5 bases and J by 2 bases, with 13 bases between them. CDR3 coding DNA: TGTGCCAGCAGCCTGCGCAGGGGGGCCTACGAGCAGTACTTC. Its protein product is CASSLRRGAYEQYF.